This T cell receptor (beta chain) appears in the sequencing data of a study of T cells in Graves' hyperthyroidism and ophthalmopathy. This CDR3 contains 12 residues. V was clipped by 4 bases and J by 10 bases, with 11 bases between them. Per germline, CDR1 SGDLS and CDR2 YYNGEE. RNA transcripts provided the source from which TCR beta CDR3 regions were amplified. HTBI primers were the set used in a first-round RT-PCR of the TCR CDR3. TCRdb reprocessed the multiplex PCR reads with MiXCR, giving one entry per CDR3 protein. The table includes 550,000 to 700,000 distinct CDR3 sequences, about 45% detected once. Thyroid ultrasound, orbital computed tomography, clinical symptoms, and serum thyroxine and TRAb underpinned diagnoses. Ten or more counts support this clonotype.

The material sequenced was peripheral blood or thyroid tissue (not recorded which). The chain joins TRBV9 to TRBJ1-4; D possibly corresponds to TRBD1 (5 bases). The clonotype originates from an adult woman with Graves' disease, either hyperthyroidism or ophthalmopathy (not recorded which). The CDR3 region has the DNA TGTGCCAGCAGCACAGGCGGGGGAAAACTGTTTTTT. Protein: CASSTGGGKLFF.